This record concerns one TCR beta chain sequence. These data come from a study of shared clonotypes between healthy human individuals. Study-level information: Serving as donors were a couple of women and a few men, whose ages spanned 18 to 49. The plates for each donor numbered three CD4 naive, three CD4 memory, two CD8 naive and one CD8 memory.

Some clones are missing from TCRdb's copy, which holds only in-frame ones; the method was immunoSEQ multiplex PCR. Of under 2.5 million clones in the sample, just under 95% were seen once. Naive CD45RA+ and memory CD45RA-negative subsets were split from CD4+ cells. This CDR3 has 15 amino acids. Germline V gives CDR1 GTSNPN, CDR2 SVGIG (reference sequence). V shed 4 bases, J shed 0 bases, and the junction held 8 bases outside the gene matches. The receptor comes from a man aged 18 to 29 in good health. Some clones in this sample may be carry-over from other donors' samples. The rearrangement uses TRBV30 and TRBJ1-2; TRBD1 matches at 7 bases. The source material was naive CD4+ T cells from PBMCs. Subset described: CD45RA+ positively selected. The CDR3 loop reads CAWKGTGVPNYGYTF. The CDR3 nucleotides read TGTGCCTGGAAGGGCACAGGGGTGCCTAACTATGGCTACACCTTC.